The 10 T cell receptor beta chains presented below share a single source sample, sequenced in a study of cytomegalovirus exposure and HLA in healthy donors. 13 Jbeta primers and 60 Vbeta primers were used for the PCR. Sequencing used immunoSEQ multiplex PCR; TCRdb keeps in-frame clones, though not all of them. In the table there are roughly 190,000 clones, around 79% of which are singletons. The specimen was PBMCs. Source of these receptors: a woman aged 50 to 60 in good health and CMV-seronegative.

This chain uses TRBV11-3 with TRBJ2-1, with 7 bases aligning to TRBD1. CDR1 is SGHNT, CDR2 YENEEA, per germline. The CDR3 extends over 14 amino acids. V lost 5 bases, J lost 4 bases, and 5 bases stayed unmatched. The CDR3 loop is CASSVGTVYNEQFF. The CDR3 nucleotides are TGTGCCAGCAGCGTCGGGACAGTTTACAATGAGCAGTTCTTC. The entire variable domain, with the rest obtained from reference TRBV11-3 and TRBJ2-1, is as follows: EAGVVQSPRYKIIEKKQPVAFWCNPISGHNTLYWYLQNLGQGPELLIRYENEEAVDDSQLPKDRFSAERLKGVDSTLKIQPAELGDSAVYLCASSVGTVYNEQFFGPGTRLTVL.

This chain joins TRBV19 and TRBJ1-5; D perhaps matches TRBD1 (5 bases). Trimming cost V 7 bases and J 3 bases, with 16 bases left between them. The CDR3 runs to 15 residues. Germline loops: CDR1 LNHDA, CDR2 SQIVND (reference sequence). The CDR3 here is CASNPGGGANQPQHF. CDR3 nucleotide sequence: TGTGCCAGTAACCCCGGGGGGGGAGCCAATCAGCCCCAGCATTTT.

The V call is TRBV5-1, the J call TRBJ2-3; 8 nucleotides align to TRBD1. CDR3 size: 14 residues. Germline assignment: CDR1 SGHRS and CDR2 YFSETQ. Trimming took 6 bases from V and 4 from J; bases not matched to a gene: 7. The CDR3 here is CASMFRGLADTQYF. The CDR3 DNA sequence: TGCGCCAGCATGTTCAGGGGGCTCGCAGATACGCAGTATTTT.

V gene TRBV9 combines with J gene TRBJ2-1; D remains ambiguous. Germline values: CDR1 SGDLS, CDR2 YYNGEE. The CDR3 has 15 amino acids. The V end was cut by 4 bases, the J end by 1 base, with 12 bases between. CDR3 in amino acids: CASSPFASSYNEQFF. The CDR3 bases are TGTGCCAGCAGCCCCTTTGCGTCTTCCTACAATGAGCAGTTCTTC. The variable domain in full, with the rest retrieved from reference TRBV9 and TRBJ2-1, is DSGVTQTPKHLITATGQRVTLRCSPRSGDLSVYWYQQSLDQGLQFLIQYYNGEERAKGNILERFSAQQFPDLHSELNLSSLELGDSALYFCASSPFASSYNEQFFGPGTRLTVL.

The chain has TRBV9 and TRBJ2-7; no clear D gene. The ends were cut back, 0 bases at V and 3 bases at J, with 7 bases in the middle. Per germline, CDR1 SGDLS and CDR2 YYNGEE. The CDR3 has 13 residues. CDR3 residues: CASSVDPGYEQYF. DNA of the CDR3: TGTGCCAGCAGCGTAGATCCAGGCTACGAGCAGTACTTC.

V gene TRBV4-3 combines with J gene TRBJ1-1; D gene uncertain. Germline V gene lookup returns CDR1 LGHNA and CDR2 YSLEER. V was cut by 0 bases and J by 3 bases, with 14 bases left in between. The CDR3 totals 16 residues. DNA of the CDR3: TGCGCCAGCAGCCAAGATTTCCGGAGACCTCACACTGAAGCTTTCTTT. It translates to CASSQDFRRPHTEAFF.

The gene calls are TRBV6-5 and TRBJ1-5; D perhaps matches TRBD1 (5 bases). V lost 6 bases and J 4 bases, leaving 10 bases between the germline ends. The CDR3 extends over 13 amino acids. Germline CDR1 reads MNHEY; CDR2 reads SVGAGI. The CDR3 loop reads CASRSTENQPQHF. As DNA, the CDR3 is TGTGCCAGCAGATCGACAGAAAATCAGCCCCAGCATTTT.

This sequence joins TRBV11-2 and TRBJ1-6; D possibly corresponds to TRBD1 (5 bases). The CDR3 spans 13 residues. V lost 0 bases to trimming and J lost 17 bases, with 14 bases between them. Germline V gene sequence: CDR1 SGHAT, CDR2 FQNNGV. CDR3 nucleotide sequence: TGTGCCAGCAGCTTAGATCCCCAGGGAATCGTCCACTTT. The encoded protein is CASSLDPQGIVHF.

The chain employs TRBV7-8 and TRBJ1-1; D may be TRBD1 (5 bases). This CDR3 is built from 14 residues. Trimming cost V 1 base and J 5 bases, with 11 bases left between them. Germline assignment: CDR1 SGHVS and CDR2 FQNEAQ. DNA for the CDR3: TGTGCCAGCAGCTTAGTAGGGGCCAGGACTGAAGCTTTCTTT. Amino acids: CASSLVGARTEAFF.

The rearrangement joins TRBV19 to TRBJ2-7; TRBD1 matches 7 bases. V trimming: 6 bases; J trimming: 9 bases; junction bases outside the gene matches: 5. The CDR3 length is 11 residues. Per germline, CDR1 LNHDA and CDR2 SQIVND (reference sequence). CDR3 DNA: TGTGCCAGTAGGCGACAGGGAAGGCAGTACTTC. This gives the protein CASRRQGRQYF.